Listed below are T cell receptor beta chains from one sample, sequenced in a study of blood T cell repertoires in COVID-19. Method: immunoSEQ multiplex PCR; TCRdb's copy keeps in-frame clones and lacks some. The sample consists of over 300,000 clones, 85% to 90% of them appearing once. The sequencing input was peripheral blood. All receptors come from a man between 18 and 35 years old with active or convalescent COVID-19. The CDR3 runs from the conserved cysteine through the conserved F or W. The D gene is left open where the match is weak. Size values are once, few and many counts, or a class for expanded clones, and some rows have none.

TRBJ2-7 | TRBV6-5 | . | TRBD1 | CASSYPVGGKYEQYF | TGTGCCAGCAGTTACCCGGTAGGGGGCAAATACGAGCAGTACTTC
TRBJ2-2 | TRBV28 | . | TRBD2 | CASSGGGASDKGELFF | TGTGCCAGCAGTGGCGGGGGGGCCTCAGATAAAGGGGAGCTGTTTTTT
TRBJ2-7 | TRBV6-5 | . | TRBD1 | CASSWTGDHEQYF | TGTGCCAGCAGTTGGACAGGGGACCACGAGCAGTACTTC
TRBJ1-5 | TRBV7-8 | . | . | CASSLAPQGSGNQPQHF | TGTGCCAGCAGCTTAGCACCCCAGGGTTCTGGGAATCAGCCCCAGCATTTT
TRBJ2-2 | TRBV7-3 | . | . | CASSPRKVLDTGELFF | TGTGCCAGCAGTCCTAGGAAGGTTTTGGACACCGGGGAGCTGTTTTTT
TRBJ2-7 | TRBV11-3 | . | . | CASSPTDSYEQYF | TGTGCCAGCAGCCCCACGGACAGCTACGAGCAGTACTTC
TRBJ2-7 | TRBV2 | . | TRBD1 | CASTGQGLSYEQYF | TGTGCCAGCACCGGACAGGGATTGTCCTACGAGCAGTACTTC
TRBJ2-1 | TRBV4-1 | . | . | CASSQDRQNNEQFF | TGCGCCAGCAGCCAAGATCGACAGAACAATGAGCAGTTCTTC
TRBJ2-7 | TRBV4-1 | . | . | CASSQEPGDYEQYF | TGCGCCAGCAGCCAAGAGCCCGGGGACTACGAGCAGTACTTC
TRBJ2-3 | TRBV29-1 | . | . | CSGGEQGRSDTQYF | TGCAGCGGGGGGGAACAGGGAAGATCAGATACGCAGTATTTT
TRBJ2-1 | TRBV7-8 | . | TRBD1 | CASSYRAGGSYNEQFF | TGTGCCAGCAGTTATAGGGCAGGGGGCTCCTACAATGAGCAGTTCTTC
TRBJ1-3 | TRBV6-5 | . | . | CAAREISGNTIYF | TGTGCCGCCCGGGAAATCTCTGGAAACACCATATATTTT
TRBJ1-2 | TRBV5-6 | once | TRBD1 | CASRRRTGEAGYTF | TGTGCCAGCAGGCGCCGGACAGGGGAAGCTGGCTACACCTTC
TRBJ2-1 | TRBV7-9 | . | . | CASSLATPTRGNEQFF | TGTGCCAGCAGCCTCGCGACTCCAACCCGGGGCAATGAGCAGTTCTTC
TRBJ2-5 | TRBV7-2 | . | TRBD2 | CASSRLSGGAQETQYF | TGTGCCAGCAGCCGGCTCAGCGGGGGGGCCCAAGAGACCCAGTACTTC
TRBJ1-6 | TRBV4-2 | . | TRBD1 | CASSRPIPTGQISPLHF | TGTGCCAGCAGCCGACCAATCCCGACAGGGCAGATTTCACCCCTCCACTTT